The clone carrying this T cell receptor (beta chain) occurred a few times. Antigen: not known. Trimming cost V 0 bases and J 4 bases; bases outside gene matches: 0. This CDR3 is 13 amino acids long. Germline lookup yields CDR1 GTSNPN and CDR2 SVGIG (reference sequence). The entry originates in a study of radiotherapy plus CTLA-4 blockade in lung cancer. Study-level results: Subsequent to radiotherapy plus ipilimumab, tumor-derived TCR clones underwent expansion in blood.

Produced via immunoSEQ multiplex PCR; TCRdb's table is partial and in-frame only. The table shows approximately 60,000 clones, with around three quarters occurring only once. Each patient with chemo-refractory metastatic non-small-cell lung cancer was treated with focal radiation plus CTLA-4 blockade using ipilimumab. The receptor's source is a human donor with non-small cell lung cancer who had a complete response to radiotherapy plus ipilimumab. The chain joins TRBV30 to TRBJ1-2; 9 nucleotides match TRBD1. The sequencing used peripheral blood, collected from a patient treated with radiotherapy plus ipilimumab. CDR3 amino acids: CAWSVQGAYGYTF. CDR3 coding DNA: TGTGCCTGGAGTGTACAGGGGGCCTATGGCTACACCTTC.